The 17 T cell receptor beta chains given below trace back to one sample, sequenced in a study of blood T cell repertoires in COVID-19. Some clones are missing from TCRdb's copy, which holds only in-frame ones; the method was immunoSEQ multiplex PCR. There are approximately 290,000 clones in the sample; approximately 90% occur only once, and about 2.2% lies in the top ten. Sequencing was performed on peripheral blood. Receptor source: a woman in her thirties with COVID-19, enrolled during active disease.

The chain links TRBV19 to TRBJ2-1; D might be TRBD1 (6 bases). Per germline, CDR1 LNHDA and CDR2 SQIVND (reference sequence). The CDR3 loop spans 17 amino acids. V dropped 5 bases and J dropped 0 bases, with 17 bases sitting between them. The CDR3 spells CASSLGQSILSYNEQFF. As DNA, the CDR3 is TGTGCCAGTAGTCTTGGACAGAGCATCCTCTCCTACAATGAGCAGTTCTTC.

The genes are TRBV5-1 and TRBJ2-5, with D perhaps matching TRBD1 (6 bases). This CDR3 spans 16 amino acids. The germline gives CDR1 SGHRS, CDR2 YFSETQ. The V and J ends lost 2 bases and 2 bases respectively, with 16 bases between them. The DNA for the CDR3 is TGCGCCAGCAGCTTAGCGGCAGCAGGGGATCAAGAGACCCAGTACTTC. Its translation is CASSLAAAGDQETQYF.

This clone showed up just once. The chain combines TRBV30 with TRBJ2-2; possible D gene TRBD1, 6 bases. Germline CDR1 is GTSNPN and CDR2 is SVGIG (reference sequence). The V end was cut by 6 bases, the J end by 9 bases, with 17 bases between. The CDR3 covers 13 residues. CDR3 bases: TGTGCCTGCGATACAGGGAGATTGAGGGAGCTGTTTTTT. Translating it yields CACDTGRLRELFF.

The chain's CDR3 is CASSEGRIRHEQYF. The CDR3 DNA is TGCGCCAGCAGTGAAGGGAGAATCCGCCACGAGCAGTACTTC. The J gene is TRBJ2-7, the V gene TRBV10-2; D is possibly TRBD2 (5 bases). Germline V gives CDR1 WSHSY, CDR2 SAAADI. The CDR3 totals 14 residues. V shed 3 bases and J shed 5 bases, with 14 bases lying between them.

This clone was found once. The chain combines TRBV14 with TRBJ1-5, with D unclear. CDR3 length: 13 residues. The germline V gene has CDR1 SGHDN and CDR2 FVKESK. With 4 bases removed from V and 5 bases from J, the gap between germline ends came to 9 bases. CDR3 sequence: CASSLGSDQPQHF. DNA of the CDR3: TGTGCCAGCAGCCTGGGGAGCGATCAGCCCCAGCATTTT.

This clone was recorded once. The same CDR3 can be traced to other DNA sequences in this sample. This sequence joins TRBV21-1 and TRBJ2-5; TRBD1, the D gene given by the table, was not confirmed from the DNA. TRBV21-1 is a pseudogene segment. This CDR3 is 14 amino acids long. In nucleotides, the CDR3 is TGTGCCAGCAGCAAAGCCGGACAGGGGGAGACCCAGTACTTC. Its protein product is CASSKAGQGETQYF.

The chain recombines TRBV6-6 with TRBJ1-1, with D possibly being TRBD1 (6 bases). The CDR3 is made up of 15 amino acids. The V end was cut by 0 bases, the J end by 3 bases, with 11 bases between. The germline V gene encodes CDR1 MNHNY and CDR2 SVGAGI (reference sequence). In DNA, the CDR3 is TGTGCCAGCAGTTACTCGAGGGAGGGGGACACTGAAGCTTTCTTT. Amino acids: CASSYSREGDTEAFF.

The chain has TRBV5-6 and TRBJ2-7, with TRBD1 as a possible D gene (5 bases). The CDR3 is 14 amino acids. Germline V gene data show CDR1 as SGHDT and CDR2 as YYEEEE. V shed 0 bases and J shed 2 bases, with 9 bases lying between them. The CDR3 bases are TGTGCCAGCAGCTTGGTCACAGGCCCCTACGAGCAGTACTTC. This codes for CASSLVTGPYEQYF.

The chain joins TRBV10-2 to TRBJ1-1; D might be TRBD1 (6 bases). CDR1 is WSHSY and CDR2 is SAAADI in the germline V gene. Trimming stripped 4 bases from V and 9 bases from J, with 12 bases between. The CDR3 consists of 12 residues. In DNA, the CDR3 is TGCGCCAGCAGTGCGCTCGGGACACAAGCTTTCTTT. The encoded protein is CASSALGTQAFF.

The gene calls are TRBV7-9 and TRBJ2-3, with TRBD2 matching 11 bases. V lost 5 bases and J lost 2; bases outside the gene matches: 6. Germline V gives CDR1 SEHNR, CDR2 FQNEAQ (reference sequence). CDR3 length equals 16 residues. This CDR3 reads CASSTTSGKNTDTQYF. CDR3 nucleotides: TGTGCCAGCAGCACGACTAGCGGGAAGAACACAGATACGCAGTATTTT.

In DNA, the CDR3 is TGTGCCAGCTCTAGCGGGAGCTCTGGGGCCAACGTCCTGACTTTC. It codes for CASSSGSSGANVLTF. This rearrangement joins TRBV6-5 to TRBJ2-6; 10 bases align to TRBD2. Germline CDR1 MNHEY, CDR2 SVGAGI. Trimming at V came to 8 bases and at J to 0 bases, leaving 1 base not matched to a gene. The CDR3 is 15 residues long.

DNA for the CDR3: TGTGCCAGCAGCAAAGCGACTAGCGGGAGAGGAGATACGCAGTATTTT. This encodes CASSKATSGRGDTQYF. The genes are TRBV21-1 and TRBJ2-3; TRBD2, the table's D call, lacks a check against the DNA. TRBV21-1 is noted as a pseudogene. The CDR3 extends over 16 amino acids.

For the CDR3, the DNA is TGTGCCAGCAGCTCCCAGACTAGCGGGAGGATCTACGAGCAGTACTTC. It is translated as CASSSQTSGRIYEQYF. This chain uses TRBV5-6 with TRBJ2-7, with 13 bases aligning to TRBD2. Per germline, CDR1 SGHDT and CDR2 YYEEEE. The length of the CDR3 is 16 residues. Unmatched junction bases numbered 6, after V lost 3 bases and J lost 3 bases. Using reference TRBV5-6 and TRBJ2-7 for the parts outside the CDR3, the full variable domain is DAGVTQSPTHLIKTRGQQVTLRCSPKSGHDTVSWYQQALGQGPQFIFQYYEEEERQRGNFPDRFSGHQFPNYSSELNVNALLLGDSALYLCASSSQTSGRIYEQYFGPGTRLTVT.

The CDR3 loop reads CAWSGEGEAFF. CDR3 in DNA: TGTGCCTGGAGTGGGGAGGGTGAAGCTTTCTTT. This sequence joins TRBV30 and TRBJ1-1; D gene ambiguous. Germline assignment: CDR1 GTSNPN and CDR2 SVGIG (reference sequence). V was pared by 1 base and J by 7 bases, with 7 bases between. This CDR3 is built from 11 residues.

V and J are TRBV2 and TRBJ1-2; D is unclear. There are 15 residues in the CDR3. Looked up from germline, CDR1 is SNHLY and CDR2 is FYNNEI. V shed 6 bases and J shed 6 bases, with 20 bases lying between them. The CDR3 sequence: CASRSYPGLTNGYTF. CDR3 sequence (DNA): TGTGCCAGCAGGTCCTATCCGGGGTTAACTAATGGCTACACCTTC.

Here the CDR3 DNA reads TGTGCCAGCAAAGGGACAGCCTCTAACACTGAAGCTTTCTTT. Translated, it gives CASKGTASNTEAFF. The chain uses TRBV5-4 and TRBJ1-1; 7 bases are shared with TRBD1. V trimming: 6 bases; J trimming: 2 bases; junction bases outside the gene matches: 7. Germline V gene sequence: CDR1 SGHNT, CDR2 YYREEE (reference sequence). The CDR3 runs 14 residues.

This chain links TRBV6-6 with TRBJ1-5; 10 nucleotides line up with TRBD1. Germline V gives CDR1 MNHNY, CDR2 SVGAGI (reference sequence). The ends lost 5 bases at V and 3 bases at J; junction bases unmatched: 4. The CDR3 contains 15 residues. The CDR3 here is CASSIGTGANQPQHF. DNA for the CDR3: TGTGCCAGCAGTATTGGGACAGGGGCCAATCAGCCCCAGCATTTT.